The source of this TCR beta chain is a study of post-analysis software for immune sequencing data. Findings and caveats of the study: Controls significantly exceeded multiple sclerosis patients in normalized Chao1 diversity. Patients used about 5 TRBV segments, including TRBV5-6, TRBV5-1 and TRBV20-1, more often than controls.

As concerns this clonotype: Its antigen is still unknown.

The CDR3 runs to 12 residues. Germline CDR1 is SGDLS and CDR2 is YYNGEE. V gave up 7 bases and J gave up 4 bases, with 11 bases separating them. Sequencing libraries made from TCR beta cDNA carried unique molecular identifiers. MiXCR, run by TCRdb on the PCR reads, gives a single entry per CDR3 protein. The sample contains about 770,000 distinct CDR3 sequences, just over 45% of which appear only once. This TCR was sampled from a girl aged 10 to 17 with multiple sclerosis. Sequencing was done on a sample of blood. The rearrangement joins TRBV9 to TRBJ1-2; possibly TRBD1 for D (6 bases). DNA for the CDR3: TGTGCCAGCGCCGACAGGACCTATGGCTACACCTTC. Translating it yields CASADRTYGYTF.